The 22 T cell receptor beta chains given below trace back to one sample, sequenced in a study of CD8+ T cells in alopecia areata. TCR sequencing used cDNA made by reverse transcription of extracted RNA. The method was immunoSEQ multiplex PCR; TCRdb's version includes in-frame clones alone and lacks a portion of them. The top ten clones hold approximately 1.2% of a sample with hundreds of thousands of clones, 67% of them seen once. The specimen comprised CD4+ T cells sorted from blood, sampled at week 0. The receptors shown here come from a human donor with alopecia areata.

On this clone: A read error may produce the germline difference seen at one junction end. CDR3 sequence: CASSLNLGNTIYF. CDR3 in DNA: TGTGCTAGCAGCTTAAATTTGGGAAACACCATATATTTT. The chain has TRBV7-7 and TRBJ1-3; D ambiguous. CDR1 is SSHAT, CDR2 FNYEAQ, per germline (reference sequence). There are 13 residues in the CDR3.

The V call is TRBV2, the J call TRBJ2-1, with 9 bases identical to TRBD1. V shed 6 bases, J shed 7 bases, and the junction held 10 bases outside the gene matches. Germline CDR1 reads SNHLY; CDR2 reads FYNNEI. The CDR3 runs 15 residues. The CDR3 nucleotides read TGTGCCAGCAGCCTCAGGGACGGACAGGGGAATGAGCAGTTCTTC. Protein: CASSLRDGQGNEQFF. Full variable domain (rest looked up from reference TRBV2 and TRBJ2-1): EPEVTQTPSHQVTQMGQEVILRCVPISNHLYFYWYRQILGQKVEFLVSFYNNEISEKSEIFDDQFSVERPDGSNFTLKIRSTKLEDSAMYFCASSLRDGQGNEQFFGPGTRLTVL.

The chain combines TRBV9 with TRBJ2-5, with D possibly matching TRBD2 (6 bases). The V and J ends lost 4 bases and 5 bases respectively, with 15 bases between them. The CDR3 spans 14 residues. Germline V gene data show CDR1 as SGDLS and CDR2 as YYNGEE. CDR3 loop: CASSQAGGVETQYF. The CDR3 DNA is TGTGCCAGCAGCCAAGCTGGAGGGGTCGAGACCCAGTACTTC. Full variable domain (outside the CDR3, taken from reference TRBV9 and TRBJ2-5): DSGVTQTPKHLITATGQRVTLRCSPRSGDLSVYWYQQSLDQGLQFLIQYYNGEERAKGNILERFSAQQFPDLHSELNLSSLELGDSALYFCASSQAGGVETQYFGPGTRLLVL.

The V gene is TRBV10-3, the J gene TRBJ1-6; the D is unclear. Per the germline V gene, CDR1 is ENHRY and CDR2 is SYGVKD. This CDR3 has 15 amino acids. The V and J ends lost 0 bases and 5 bases respectively, with 8 bases between them. CDR3 amino acids: CAISESNEHNSPLHF. DNA for the CDR3: TGTGCCATCAGTGAGTCGAACGAGCATAATTCACCCCTCCACTTT.

The chain combines TRBV9 with TRBJ2-3, with 9 positions matching TRBD1. The length of the CDR3 is 16 residues. Germline V gene lookup returns CDR1 SGDLS and CDR2 YYNGEE. V dropped 3 bases and J dropped 1; count of bases not matched to a gene: 6. In DNA form, the CDR3 reads TGTGCCAGCAGCGGCCCACGGGACAGGGGCACAGATACGCAGTATTTT. Its translation: CASSGPRDRGTDTQYF.

The chain links TRBV2 to TRBJ2-5; 7 positions match TRBD1. After removal of 6 bases from V and 5 bases from J, the junction contained 6 bases not matched to a gene. Per the germline V gene, CDR1 is SNHLY and CDR2 is FYNNEI. The CDR3 covers 13 residues. The CDR3 reads CASRQQGLETQYF. CDR3 in DNA: TGTGCCAGCAGGCAACAGGGGTTGGAGACCCAGTACTTC.

The chain is built from TRBV15 and TRBJ2-2, with D perhaps assigned TRBD1 or TRBD2 (5 bases each). The germline V and J ends were trimmed by 4 bases and 3 bases, with 18 bases remaining between them. From germline, CDR1 is LNHNV and CDR2 YYDKDF (reference sequence). CDR3 length equals 17 residues. The CDR3 coding sequence is TGTGCCACCAGCACCCAAATGGGGGTTCTGGACACCGGGGAGCTGTTTTTT. It yields the protein CATSTQMGVLDTGELFF.

This chain connects TRBV5-6 to TRBJ1-1; D not resolved. This CDR3 spans 13 amino acids. Trimming left V 3 bases short and J 1 base short, with 7 bases between. The germline V gene has CDR1 SGHDT and CDR2 YYEEEE. The DNA for the CDR3 is TGTGCCAGCAGCTACCGACCGAACACTGAAGCTTTCTTT. Protein sequence: CASSYRPNTEAFF.

The sample holds a few counts of this clone. J is TRBJ1-6 and V is TRBV29-1; D remains unclear. Germline V CDR1 and CDR2: SQVTM, ANQGSEA. The CDR3 extends over 12 amino acids. Trimming took off 8 bases at V and 8 bases at J, with 13 bases between the two ends. The CDR3 is CSCGERDSPLHF. The CDR3 nucleotides read TGCAGCTGCGGCGAACGAGATTCACCCCTCCACTTT.

The rearrangement links TRBV29-1 to TRBJ2-1; no definite D call. The CDR3 sequence is 14 residues long. V was cut by 2 bases and J by 6 bases, with 14 bases left in between. Looked up from germline, CDR1 is SQVTM and CDR2 is ANQGSEA. The CDR3 DNA sequence: TGCAGCGTTGAACTGTCGAGCGTGATCAATGAGCAGTTCTTC. Translating it yields CSVELSSVINEQFF.

This chain links TRBV10-3 with TRBJ2-2; the D gene is possibly TRBD1 (6 bases). With 11 bases removed from V and 0 bases from J, the gap between germline ends came to 13 bases. This CDR3 comprises 14 residues. CDR1 is ENHRY, CDR2 SYGVKD, per germline. The CDR3 DNA follows: TGTGCCTTAAGGACAGCCCCGAACACCGGGGAGCTGTTTTTT. Its protein product is CALRTAPNTGELFF.

This clone showed up just a few times. The V and J genes are TRBV5-1 and TRBJ2-3, with 8 bases matching TRBD2. Trimming removed 1 base from V and 1 base from J; junction bases left unmatched: 2. The germline CDR1 and CDR2 sequences are SGHRS and YFSETQ. The CDR3 length is 15 residues. The CDR3 here is CASSLPGGGTDTQYF. CDR3 in DNA: TGCGCCAGCAGCTTGCCGGGAGGGGGCACAGATACGCAGTATTTT.

This sequence joins TRBV30 and TRBJ2-5; the D gene could be TRBD1 or TRBD2 (6 bases each). CDR3 length equals 14 residues. The V gene's germline CDR1 is GTSNPN and CDR2 SVGIG (reference sequence). Deletions cut 0 bases from V and 5 bases from J, with 13 bases between. The CDR3 reads CAWSVVRGRETQYF. CDR3 nucleotides: TGTGCCTGGAGTGTAGTCCGGGGGCGGGAGACCCAGTACTTC.

The J gene is TRBJ2-7, the V gene TRBV29-1; 9 nucleotides agree with TRBD1. Unmatched junction bases numbered 4, after V lost 7 bases and J lost 6 bases. The CDR3 is 11 residues long. Germline V gives CDR1 SQVTM, CDR2 ANQGSEA. The CDR3 region is CSAQGAGEQYF. CDR3 nucleotides: TGCAGCGCACAGGGGGCTGGCGAGCAGTACTTC.

The V call is TRBV29-1, the J call TRBJ1-1, with TRBD1 matching over 7 bases. The CDR3 has 14 residues. Germline CDR1 and CDR2: SQVTM and ANQGSEA. V dropped 4 bases and J dropped 1; count of bases not matched to a gene: 6. CDR3 nucleotide sequence: TGCAGCGTTGCTCACAGGGGCTCGAACACTGAAGCTTTCTTT. It translates to CSVAHRGSNTEAFF.

J is TRBJ1-2 and V is TRBV29-1; D is undetermined. Germline V gene lookup returns CDR1 SQVTM and CDR2 ANQGSEA. CDR3 length equals 13 residues. Trimming stripped 6 bases from V and 4 bases from J, with 15 bases between. The CDR3 DNA reads as TGCAGCGTGGGTCGGCAGCCATCCTATGGCTACACCTTC. The encoded protein is CSVGRQPSYGYTF.

V and J are TRBV29-1 and TRBJ2-1; D gene unclear. The CDR3 has 11 amino acids. V lost 4 bases to trimming and J lost 3 bases, with 4 bases between them. Germline CDR1 SQVTM, CDR2 ANQGSEA. In DNA, the CDR3 is TGCAGCGTTGGACGCTACAATGAGCAGTTCTTC. Its translation is CSVGRYNEQFF.

The sample holds a few counts of this clone. This sample also contains other DNA sequences that code for the same CDR3. The V gene is TRBV29-1, the J gene TRBJ1-2; tentatively, D is TRBD1 (6 bases). Germline CDR1 reads SQVTM; CDR2 reads ANQGSEA. The CDR3 is 11 residues long. Trimming removed 3 bases from V and 8 bases from J, with 10 bases in between. This CDR3 reads CSVDGGGGYTF. The DNA of the CDR3 is TGCAGCGTTGACGGGGGCGGCGGCTACACCTTC. Together with reference TRBV29-1 and TRBJ1-2, the CDR3 gives the full variable domain: SAVISQKPSRDICQRGTSLTIQCQVDSQVTMMFWYRQQPGQSLTLIATANQGSEATYESGFVIDKFPISRPNLTFSTLTVSNMSPEDSSIYLCSVDGGGGYTFGSGTRLTVV.

Only a few counts were recorded for this clone. The chain is built from TRBV11-2 and TRBJ1-2, with no clear D. CDR1 is SGHAT and CDR2 is FQNNGV in the germline V gene. V lost 5 bases and J lost 4, with 8 bases in between. The CDR3 covers 12 residues. The CDR3 sequence is CASSTTLYGYTF. The CDR3 DNA is TGTGCCAGCAGCACCACGCTCTATGGCTACACCTTC.

This chain connects TRBV29-1 to TRBJ2-5; D ambiguous. CDR1 SQVTM and CDR2 ANQGSEA come from the germline V gene. V was shortened by 6 bases and J by 5 bases, with 13 bases between the two germline ends. The CDR3 extends over 12 amino acids. The CDR3 protein is CSVGPKRETQYF. Here the CDR3 DNA reads TGCAGCGTCGGACCTAAGAGGGAGACCCAGTACTTC. The full variable domain, in which reference TRBV29-1 and TRBJ2-5 provide the parts outside the CDR3, is SAVISQKPSRDICQRGTSLTIQCQVDSQVTMMFWYRQQPGQSLTLIATANQGSEATYESGFVIDKFPISRPNLTFSTLTVSNMSPEDSSIYLCSVGPKRETQYFGPGTRLLVL.

The chain couples TRBV14 to TRBJ2-7; TRBD1 matches at 9 bases. The germline V gene encodes CDR1 SGHDN and CDR2 FVKESK. V was clipped by 2 bases and J by 4 bases; unmatched bases: 3. This CDR3 region has 14 residues. The CDR3 is CASSQYRGPYEQYF. The CDR3 nucleotides read TGTGCCAGCAGCCAATACAGGGGGCCGTACGAGCAGTACTTC. Together with reference TRBV14 and TRBJ2-7, the CDR3 gives the full variable domain: EAGVTQFPSHSVIEKGQTVTLRCDPISGHDNLYWYRRVMGKEIKFLLHFVKESKQDESGMPNNRFLAERTGGTYSTLKVQPAELEDSGVYFCASSQYRGPYEQYFGPGTRLTVT.

The chain joins TRBV30 to TRBJ2-3; 10 nucleotides align to TRBD2. Germline V gene sequence: CDR1 GTSNPN, CDR2 SVGIG (reference sequence). V shed 3 bases and J 2 bases; nucleotides not matched to a gene: 5. The CDR3 totals 15 residues. The CDR3 loop reads CAWSRLAGATDTQYF. The DNA for the CDR3 is TGTGCCTGGAGCCGGCTAGCGGGGGCCACAGATACGCAGTATTTT. Filled out from reference TRBV30 and TRBJ2-3, the complete variable domain reads SQTIHQWPATLVQPVGSPLSLECTVEGTSNPNLYWYRQAAGRGLQLLFYSVGIGQISSEVPQNLSASRPQDRQFILSSKKLLLSDSGFYLCAWSRLAGATDTQYFGPGTRLTVL.